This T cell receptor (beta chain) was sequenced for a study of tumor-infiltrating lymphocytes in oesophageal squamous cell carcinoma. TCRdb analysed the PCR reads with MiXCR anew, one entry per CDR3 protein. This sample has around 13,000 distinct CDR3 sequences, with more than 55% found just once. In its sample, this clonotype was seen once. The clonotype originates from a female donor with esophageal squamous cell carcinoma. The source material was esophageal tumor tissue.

The CDR3 coding sequence is TGTGCCAGCAGCCGGACAGGGGCCGGATTTAATGAGCAGTTCTTC. It encodes CASSRTGAGFNEQFF. The chain has TRBV7-2 and TRBJ2-1; 9 bases are shared with TRBD1. CDR1 and CDR2 from the germline V gene are SGHTA and FQGNSA. There are 15 residues in the CDR3. The V segment lost 5 bases and the J segment 7 bases; nucleotides outside the gene matches: 9.